This TCR beta chain is from a study of graft-versus-host responses after intestinal transplantation (dated by TCRdb to the early 2020s). Study-level background: The transplants that recipients received were multivisceral, liver-intestinal, or isolated intestinal. All recipients received anti-thymocyte globulin induction followed by maintenance tacrolimus and steroids for two to four years. After intestinal transplantation, graft-versus-host and host-versus-graft alloreactive T cell clones were followed in the graft, circulation and bone marrow using bulk TCR-beta CDR3 sequencing. Alloreactive clones were identified by sequencing pre-transplant mixed lymphocyte reaction products and comparing them with unstimulated pre-transplant donor and recipient T cells. The cohort enrolled 24 intestinal transplant recipients, one of whom was a retransplant, and 3 patients without pretransplant specimens were excluded. A peak of at least 4% donor T cells among recipient peripheral blood mononuclear cells was the definition used for donor T cell macrochimerism. Samples from a few later patients were sequenced in-house on an Illumina MiSeq with MiXCR processing rather than by the commercial service.

Preparation of the library involved the immunoSEQ multiplex PCR assay. In most patients, genomic DNA was isolated using the Qiagen DNeasy Blood and Tissue Kit and sent frozen to Adaptive Biotechnologies for TCR sequencing. For most patients, high-throughput TCR-beta CDR3 sequencing of genomic DNA was performed by Adaptive Biotechnologies. The authors' pipeline ran thus. Adaptive's ImmunoSEQ software supplied the TCR sequencing data for around 19 patients, while MiXCR and VDJtools were used to process three other patients. To correct CD4 versus CD8 sorting errors, sequences present in both subsets at a frequency ratio below 5:1 were removed. CDR3 nucleotide sequences shared between donor and recipient were removed because the origin of such sequences could not be assigned. Alloreactive clones required at least 2-fold expansion over unstimulated cells and minimum CFSE-low frequency of 0.002% (template counts) or 0.001% (read counts). Mappable clones were those detected in sequenced pre-transplant spleen, lymph node, or MLR CFSE-low populations of the donor or recipient. Cumulative frequency of alloreactive clones was calculated as a percentage of all sequences weighted by copy number. Here the immuneACCESS table is served through TCRdb, limited to in-frame sequences with V and J called. Missing clones are a known gap in these copies; in checked studies unresolved V genes cover under half, and the rest lacks a known reason. V and J calls and clone size are those listed in that table; D and trimming were worked out from the DNA. This sample is represented by about 92,000 clones; about 90% of them were singletons. 5% to 6.5% of the sample is held by the ten biggest clonotypes.

The time point label here, explained by the study, means: cells obtained before transplantation from donor or recipient. CD3+CD4+ and CD3+CD8+ populations were FACS-sorted from unstimulated pre-transplant donor and recipient cells taken from spleen or lymph nodes. Points on this clone: The target of this receptor is not known. No per-base quality is available; no much larger clone lies one base away.

Results and caveats for the whole study, not just this receptor: High GvH to HvG T cell clonal ratios were observed in the allografts of patients with donor T cell macrochimerism. GvH clones turned up in recipient bone marrow, with some appearing earlier in ileal mucosa or blood, a pattern consistent with an intestinal mucosal origin. Peak levels of circulating GvH clones were associated with declines in HvG clones early after transplant. Conclusions were limited by the relatively low number and heterogeneity of intestinal transplant patients.

The CDR3 has 17 amino acids, counting the end cysteine and phenylalanine. The CDR3 DNA has 51 bases and is translated from base 1. Between the V and J ends, shortened by 6 bases and 0 bases respectively, the junction contains 20 bases. The CDR1 and CDR2 encoded by the germline V gene (reference sequence) are MNHEY and SMNVEV. Source: unstimulated CD8+ T cells sorted from spleen or lymph node cells, taken before intestinal transplant. Recombination linked TRBV27 to TRBJ1-1, and the D gene may be TRBD1, 6 bases matching. This TCR was sampled from a human donor who received an intestinal transplant. At the DNA level, the sequence is TGTGCCAGCAGCACCGACCCTGGACAGCCCATGAACACTGAAGCTTTCTTT. It specifies CASSTDPGQPMNTEAFF.